This T cell receptor beta chain was captured by sequencing in a study of graft-versus-host responses after intestinal transplantation. Study-wide background: Transplants given to recipients were multivisceral, liver-intestinal, or isolated intestinal.

Generated by immunoSEQ multiplex PCR, the TCRdb table keeps only in-frame clones and is missing some. The sample contains around 99,000 clones, just over 90% of which appear only once. Notes on this clone: What it binds is not known.

CDR3 length: 14 amino acids. Trimming removed 4 bases at V and 3 bases at J, with 13 bases between. Germline CDR1 is MNHEY and CDR2 is SMNVEV (reference sequence). The chain carries TRBV27 and TRBJ2-7; a weak D match, TRBD2 (6 bases). The specimen was unstimulated CD8+ T cells sorted from spleen or lymph node cells, collected before intestinal transplant. This TCR was sampled from a human donor who received an intestinal transplant. The CDR3 loop is CASSSFGGGYEQYF. CDR3 in DNA: TGTGCCAGCAGTTCCTTCGGGGGTGGCTACGAGCAGTACTTC.